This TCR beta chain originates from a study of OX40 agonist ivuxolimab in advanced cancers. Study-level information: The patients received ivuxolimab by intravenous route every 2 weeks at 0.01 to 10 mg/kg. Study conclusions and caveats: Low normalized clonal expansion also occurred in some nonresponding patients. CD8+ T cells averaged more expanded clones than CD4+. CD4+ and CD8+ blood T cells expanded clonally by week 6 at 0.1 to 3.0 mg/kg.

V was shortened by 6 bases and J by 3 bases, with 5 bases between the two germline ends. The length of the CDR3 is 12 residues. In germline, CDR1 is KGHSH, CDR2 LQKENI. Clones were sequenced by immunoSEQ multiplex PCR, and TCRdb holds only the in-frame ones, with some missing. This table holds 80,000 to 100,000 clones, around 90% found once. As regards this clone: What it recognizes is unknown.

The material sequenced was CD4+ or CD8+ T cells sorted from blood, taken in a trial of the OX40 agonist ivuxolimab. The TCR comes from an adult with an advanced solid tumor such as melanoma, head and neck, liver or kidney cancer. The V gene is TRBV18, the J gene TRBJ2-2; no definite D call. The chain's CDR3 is CASSPYTGELFF. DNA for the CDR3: TGTGCCAGCTCGCCTTACACCGGGGAGCTGTTTTTT.